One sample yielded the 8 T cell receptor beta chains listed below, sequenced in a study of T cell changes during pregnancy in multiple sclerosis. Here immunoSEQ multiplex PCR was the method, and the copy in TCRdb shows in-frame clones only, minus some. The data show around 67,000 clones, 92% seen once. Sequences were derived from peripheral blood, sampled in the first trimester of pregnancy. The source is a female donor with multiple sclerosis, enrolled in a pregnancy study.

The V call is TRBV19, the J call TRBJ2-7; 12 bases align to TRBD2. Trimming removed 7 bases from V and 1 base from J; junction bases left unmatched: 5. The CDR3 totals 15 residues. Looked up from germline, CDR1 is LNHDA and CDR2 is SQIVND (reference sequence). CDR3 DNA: TGTGCCAGTACCCTCGGGACTAGCGGGTCCTACGAGCAGTACTTC. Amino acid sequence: CASTLGTSGSYEQYF.

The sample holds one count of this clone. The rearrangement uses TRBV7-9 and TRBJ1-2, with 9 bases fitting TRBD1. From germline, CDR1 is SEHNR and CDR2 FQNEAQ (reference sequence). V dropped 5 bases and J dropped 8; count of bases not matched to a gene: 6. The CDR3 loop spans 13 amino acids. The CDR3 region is CASSLRTGEGYTF. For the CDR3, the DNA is TGTGCCAGCAGCCTCCGGACAGGGGAAGGCTACACCTTC.

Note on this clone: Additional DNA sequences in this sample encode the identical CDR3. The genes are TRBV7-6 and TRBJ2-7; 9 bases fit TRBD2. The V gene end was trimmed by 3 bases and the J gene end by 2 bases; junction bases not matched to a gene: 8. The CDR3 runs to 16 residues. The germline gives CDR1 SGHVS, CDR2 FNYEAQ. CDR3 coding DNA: TGTGCCAGCAGCTTCGGGGCGGGAGGGGGGACCTACGAGCAGTACTTC. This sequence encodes CASSFGAGGGTYEQYF.

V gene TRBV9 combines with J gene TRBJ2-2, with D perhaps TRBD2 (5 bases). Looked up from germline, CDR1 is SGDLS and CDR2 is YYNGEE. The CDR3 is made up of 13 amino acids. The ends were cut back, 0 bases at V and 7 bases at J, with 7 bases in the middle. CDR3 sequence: CASSVVEGGELFF. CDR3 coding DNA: TGTGCCAGCAGCGTAGTCGAGGGCGGGGAGCTGTTTTTT.

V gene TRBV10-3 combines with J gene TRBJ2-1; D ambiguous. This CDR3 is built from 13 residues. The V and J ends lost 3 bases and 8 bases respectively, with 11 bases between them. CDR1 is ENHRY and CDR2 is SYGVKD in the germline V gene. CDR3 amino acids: CAISETSRDEQFF. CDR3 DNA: TGTGCCATCAGTGAAACGTCTCGGGATGAGCAGTTCTTC.

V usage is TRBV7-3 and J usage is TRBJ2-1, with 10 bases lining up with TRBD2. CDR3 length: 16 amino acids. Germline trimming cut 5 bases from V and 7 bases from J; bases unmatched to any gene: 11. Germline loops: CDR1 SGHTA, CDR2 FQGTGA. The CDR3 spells CASSPYPSGSVNEQFF. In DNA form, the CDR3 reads TGTGCCAGCAGCCCCTATCCTAGCGGGAGTGTTAATGAGCAGTTCTTC.

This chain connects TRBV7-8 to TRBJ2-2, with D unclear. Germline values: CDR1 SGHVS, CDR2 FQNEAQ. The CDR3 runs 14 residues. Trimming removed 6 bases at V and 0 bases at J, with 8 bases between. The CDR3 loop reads CASRISANTGELFF. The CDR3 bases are TGTGCCAGCAGAATAAGCGCGAACACCGGGGAGCTGTTTTTT.

CDR3: CASSYPPPGLAGLEQFF. The DNA for the CDR3 is TGTGCCAGCAGCTATCCACCTCCGGGACTAGCGGGGCTAGAGCAGTTCTTC. The genes are TRBV13 and TRBJ2-1; the match to TRBD2 covers 13 bases. Per the germline V gene, CDR1 is PRHDT and CDR2 is FYEKMQ (reference sequence). Trimming took 4 bases from V and 10 from J; bases not matched to a gene: 13. This CDR3 contains 17 residues. The full variable domain, with the rest looked up from reference TRBV13 and TRBJ2-1, is AAGVIQSPRHLIKEKRETATLKCYPIPRHDTVYWYQQGPGQDPQFLISFYEKMQSDKGSIPDRFSAQQFSDYHSELNMSSLELGDSALYFCASSYPPPGLAGLEQFFGPGTRLTVL.